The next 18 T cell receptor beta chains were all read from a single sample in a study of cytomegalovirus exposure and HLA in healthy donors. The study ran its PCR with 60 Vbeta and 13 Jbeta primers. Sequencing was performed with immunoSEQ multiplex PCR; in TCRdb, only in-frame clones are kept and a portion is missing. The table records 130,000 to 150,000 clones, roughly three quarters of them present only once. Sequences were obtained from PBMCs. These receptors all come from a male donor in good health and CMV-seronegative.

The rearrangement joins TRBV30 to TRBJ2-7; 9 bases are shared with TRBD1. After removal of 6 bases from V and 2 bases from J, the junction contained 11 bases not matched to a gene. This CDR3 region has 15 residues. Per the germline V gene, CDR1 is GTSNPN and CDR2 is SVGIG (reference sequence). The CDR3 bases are TGTGCCTGTTCACTTAGGACAGGGGTTACCTACGAGCAGTACTTC. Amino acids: CACSLRTGVTYEQYF.

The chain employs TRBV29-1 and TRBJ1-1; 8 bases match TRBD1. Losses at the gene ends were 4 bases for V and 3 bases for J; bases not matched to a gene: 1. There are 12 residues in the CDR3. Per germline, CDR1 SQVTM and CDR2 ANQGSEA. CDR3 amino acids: CSVAQGDTEAFF. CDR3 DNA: TGCAGCGTTGCACAGGGGGACACTGAAGCTTTCTTT. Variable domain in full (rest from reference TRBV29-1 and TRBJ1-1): SAVISQKPSRDICQRGTSLTIQCQVDSQVTMMFWYRQQPGQSLTLIATANQGSEATYESGFVIDKFPISRPNLTFSTLTVSNMSPEDSSIYLCSVAQGDTEAFFGQGTRLTVV.

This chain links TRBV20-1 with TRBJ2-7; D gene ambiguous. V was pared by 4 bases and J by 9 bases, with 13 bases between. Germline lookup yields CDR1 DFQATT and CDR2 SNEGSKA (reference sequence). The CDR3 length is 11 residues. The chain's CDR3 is CSANQALGQYF. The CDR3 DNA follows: TGCAGTGCTAACCAGGCCTTAGGGCAGTACTTC.

As DNA, the CDR3 is TGTGCCTGGAGGCCCCTGCGCGGGAATTCACCCCTCCACTTT. Translating it yields CAWRPLRGNSPLHF. The rearrangement uses TRBV30 and TRBJ1-6; D remains unclear. Germline V lookup: CDR1 GTSNPN, CDR2 SVGIG (reference sequence). The CDR3 loop spans 14 amino acids. With 3 bases removed from V and 7 bases from J, the gap between germline ends came to 13 bases.

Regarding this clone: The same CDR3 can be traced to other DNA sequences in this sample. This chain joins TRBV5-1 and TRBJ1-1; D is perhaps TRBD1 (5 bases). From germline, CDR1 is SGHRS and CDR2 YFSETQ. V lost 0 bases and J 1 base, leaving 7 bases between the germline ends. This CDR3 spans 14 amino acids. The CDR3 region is CASSLDRPNTEAFF. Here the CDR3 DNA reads TGCGCCAGCAGCTTGGACAGGCCGAACACTGAAGCTTTCTTT.

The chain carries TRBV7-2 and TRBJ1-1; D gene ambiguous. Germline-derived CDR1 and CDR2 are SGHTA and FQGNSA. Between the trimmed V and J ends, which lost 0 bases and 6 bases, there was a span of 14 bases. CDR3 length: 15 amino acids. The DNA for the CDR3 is TGTGCCAGCAGCTTAGCGCCTTTACCCGGGTCTGAAGCTTTCTTT. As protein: CASSLAPLPGSEAFF.

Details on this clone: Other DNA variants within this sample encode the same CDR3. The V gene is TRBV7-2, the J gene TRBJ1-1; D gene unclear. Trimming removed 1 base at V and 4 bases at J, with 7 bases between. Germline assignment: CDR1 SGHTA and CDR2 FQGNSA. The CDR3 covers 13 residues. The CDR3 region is CASSLGGVTEAFF. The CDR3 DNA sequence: TGTGCCAGCAGCTTAGGGGGAGTCACTGAAGCTTTCTTT.

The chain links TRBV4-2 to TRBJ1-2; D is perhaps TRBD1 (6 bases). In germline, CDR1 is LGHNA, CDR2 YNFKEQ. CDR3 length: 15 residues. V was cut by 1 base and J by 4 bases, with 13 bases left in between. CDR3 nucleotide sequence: TGTGCCAGCAGCCAAGGTAACACAGGGCTCTATGGCTACACCTTC. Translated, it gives CASSQGNTGLYGYTF.

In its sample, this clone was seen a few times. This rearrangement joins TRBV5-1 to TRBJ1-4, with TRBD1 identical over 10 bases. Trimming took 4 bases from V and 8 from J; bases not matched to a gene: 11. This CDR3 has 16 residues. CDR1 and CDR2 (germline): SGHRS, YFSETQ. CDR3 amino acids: CASSGGQGYWNEKLFF. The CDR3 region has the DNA TGCGCCAGCAGCGGGGGACAGGGGTATTGGAACGAAAAACTGTTTTTT.

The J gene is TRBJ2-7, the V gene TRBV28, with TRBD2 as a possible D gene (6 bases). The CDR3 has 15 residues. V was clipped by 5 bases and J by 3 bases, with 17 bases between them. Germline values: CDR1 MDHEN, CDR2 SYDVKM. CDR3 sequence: CASSPPQRGDYEQYF. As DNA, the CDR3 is TGTGCCAGCAGTCCCCCCCAGCGCGGGGACTACGAGCAGTACTTC.

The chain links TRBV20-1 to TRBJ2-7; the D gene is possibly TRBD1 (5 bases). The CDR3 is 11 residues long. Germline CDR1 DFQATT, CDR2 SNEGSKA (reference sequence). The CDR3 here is CSAQVSYEQYF. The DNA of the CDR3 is TGCAGCGCACAGGTTTCCTACGAGCAGTACTTC.

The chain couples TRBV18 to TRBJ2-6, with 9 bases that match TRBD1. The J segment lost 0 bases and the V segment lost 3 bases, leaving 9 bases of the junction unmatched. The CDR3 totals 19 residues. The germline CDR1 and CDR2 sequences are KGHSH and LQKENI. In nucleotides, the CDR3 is TGTGCCAGCTCACCGTCACGGACAGGGGCTAACTCTGGGGCCAACGTCCTGACTTTC. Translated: CASSPSRTGANSGANVLTF.

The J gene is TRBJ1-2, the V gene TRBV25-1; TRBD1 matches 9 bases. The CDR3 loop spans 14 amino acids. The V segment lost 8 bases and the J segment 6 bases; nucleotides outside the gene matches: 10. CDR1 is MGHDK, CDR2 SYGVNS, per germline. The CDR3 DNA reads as TGTGCCAGCGGGACAGGGACGGGTGAGGATGGCTACACCTTC. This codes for CASGTGTGEDGYTF.

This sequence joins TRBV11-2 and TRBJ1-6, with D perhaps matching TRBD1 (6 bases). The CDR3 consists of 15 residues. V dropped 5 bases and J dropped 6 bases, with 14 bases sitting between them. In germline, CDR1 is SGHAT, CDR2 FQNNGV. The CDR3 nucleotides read TGTGCCAGCAGCCACGGACAGCACATTAATTCACCCCTCCACTTT. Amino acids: CASSHGQHINSPLHF.

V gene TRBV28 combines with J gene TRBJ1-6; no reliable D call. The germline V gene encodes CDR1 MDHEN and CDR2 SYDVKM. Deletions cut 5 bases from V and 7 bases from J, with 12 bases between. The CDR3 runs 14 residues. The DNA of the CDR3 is TGTGCCAGCAGTCGTAACAGCCGCAATTCACCCCTCCACTTT. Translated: CASSRNSRNSPLHF.

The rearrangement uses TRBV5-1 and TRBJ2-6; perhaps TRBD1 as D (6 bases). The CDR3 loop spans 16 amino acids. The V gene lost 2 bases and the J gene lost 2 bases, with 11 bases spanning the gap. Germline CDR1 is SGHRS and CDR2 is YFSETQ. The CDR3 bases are TGCGCCAGCAGCTTTGCAGGGGTCCCTGGGGCCAACGTCCTGACTTTC. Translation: CASSFAGVPGANVLTF. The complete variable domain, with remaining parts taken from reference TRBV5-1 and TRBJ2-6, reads KAGVTQTPRYLIKTRGQQVTLSCSPISGHRSVSWYQQTPGQGLQFLFEYFSETQRNKGNFPGRFSGRQFSNSRSEMNVSTLELGDSALYLCASSFAGVPGANVLTFGAGSRLTVL.

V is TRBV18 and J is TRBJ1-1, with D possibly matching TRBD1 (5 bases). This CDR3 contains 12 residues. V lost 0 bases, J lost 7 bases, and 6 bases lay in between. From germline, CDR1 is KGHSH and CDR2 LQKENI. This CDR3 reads CASSPPQGEAFF. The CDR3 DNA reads TGTGCCAGCTCACCACCGCAGGGTGAAGCTTTCTTT.

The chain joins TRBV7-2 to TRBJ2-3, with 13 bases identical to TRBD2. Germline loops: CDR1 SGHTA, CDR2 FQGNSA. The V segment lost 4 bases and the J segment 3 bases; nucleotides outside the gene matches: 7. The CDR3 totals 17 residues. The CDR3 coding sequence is TGTGCCAGCAGCTCGCAGACTAGCGGGGGGCTGACAGATACGCAGTATTTT. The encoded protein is CASSSQTSGGLTDTQYF.